This T cell receptor beta chain originates from a study of CD8 T cells in ankylosing spondylitis. There are many counts of this clonotype. Its antigen is as yet unknown. V lost 4 bases and J 0 bases, leaving 18 bases between the germline ends. In germline, CDR1 is KGHDR, CDR2 SFDVKD. CDR3 size: 18 residues. TCRdb recomputed calls from the 5' RACE reads with MiXCR, one row per CDR3 protein. The data show 150,000 or so distinct CDR3 sequences, about 9.9% seen once. General study results and limits: Reported data indicate significant enrichment of disease-linked clones within matched ankylosing spondylitis synovial fluid.

The origin of this receptor is a male donor with ankylosing spondylitis or in good health (not recorded which). The genes are TRBV24-1 and TRBJ2-1; the D gene is possibly TRBD2 (6 bases). Material for sequencing was blood, either unsorted or a sorted T cell fraction (not recorded which). The CDR3 reads CATSDPTRGGGSYNEQFF. The CDR3 DNA reads TGTGCCACCAGTGACCCTACGCGGGGCGGTGGCTCCTACAATGAGCAGTTCTTC.